A single sample gave rise to the 27 T cell receptor beta chains below, sequenced in a study of T cells in Graves' hyperthyroidism and ophthalmopathy. Amplification targeted TCR beta CDR3 regions from RNA transcripts. With the HTBI primer set, the TCR CDR3 went through a first round of RT-PCR. TCRdb reprocessed the multiplex PCR reads via MiXCR and lists one record per CDR3 protein. The sample contains nearly 600,000 distinct CDR3 sequences, approximately 14% of which appear only once. Sequencing was done on a sample of blood. These receptors were obtained from a woman aged 18-29 years with Graves' ophthalmopathy.

This clonotype occurred many times. CDR3 coding DNA: TGTGCCAGCAGATGGGGGTCAGGGGAGACCCAGTACTTC. Translation: CASRWGSGETQYF. This rearrangement joins TRBV11-2 to TRBJ2-5; D possibly uses TRBD1 or TRBD2 (5 bases each). CDR3 size: 13 residues. The germline gives CDR1 SGHAT, CDR2 FQNNGV. With 6 bases removed from V and 5 bases from J, the gap between germline ends came to 13 bases.

This clonotype has just a few counts. V is TRBV27 and J is TRBJ1-4; D perhaps matches TRBD1 (6 bases). The CDR3 covers 14 residues. V was shortened by 3 bases and J by 8 bases, with 13 bases between the two germline ends. Germline-derived CDR1 and CDR2 are MNHEY and SMNVEV (reference sequence). The CDR3 coding sequence is TGTGCCAGCAGTTTGGGGGCTCTTGAGGAAAAACTGTTTTTT. Translation gives CASSLGALEEKLFF. The variable domain in full, with the rest retrieved from reference TRBV27 and TRBJ1-4, is EAQVTQNPRYLITVTGKKLTVTCSQNMNHEYMSWYRQDPGLGLRQIYYSMNVEVTDKGDVPEGYKVSRKEKRNFPLILESPSPNQTSLYFCASSLGALEEKLFFGSGTQLSVL.

This clonotype occurred many times. This chain links TRBV6-5 with TRBJ2-3; 7 positions match TRBD2. Per the germline V gene, CDR1 is MNHEY and CDR2 is SVGAGI. This CDR3 contains 14 residues. V was pared by 0 bases and J by 5 bases, with 2 bases of the junction left unmatched. The CDR3 nucleotides read TGTGCCAGCAGTTACTCTCGGGGGGTAGATACGCAGTATTTT. Residues: CASSYSRGVDTQYF.

The chain is built from TRBV18 and TRBJ2-1; 7 bases map to TRBD2. Per the germline V gene, CDR1 is KGHSH and CDR2 is LQKENI. J lost 6 bases, V lost 2 bases, and 16 bases had no gene match. The CDR3 has 18 amino acids. The CDR3 reads CASSPFQSAGVSANEQFF. CDR3 nucleotides: TGTGCCAGCTCACCATTCCAATCGGCGGGAGTAAGTGCCAATGAGCAGTTCTTC.

This clonotype was seen ten or more times. The CDR3 region is CAIRSGLAGGGEQFF. For the CDR3, the DNA is TGTGCCATCAGATCGGGACTAGCGGGGGGCGGTGAGCAGTTCTTC. The chain recombines TRBV10-3 with TRBJ2-1; 15 bases fit TRBD2. There are 15 residues in the CDR3. Germline assignment: CDR1 ENHRY and CDR2 SYGVKD. V was clipped by 6 bases and J by 9 bases; unmatched bases: 6.

This clonotype was detected many times. The chain links TRBV7-9 to TRBJ1-6; D gene ambiguous. The CDR3 spans 13 residues. Per the germline V gene, CDR1 is SEHNR and CDR2 is FQNEAQ (reference sequence). The germline V and J ends were trimmed by 3 bases and 5 bases, with 5 bases remaining between them. CDR3 in DNA: TGTGCCAGCAGCTTCGGGCATAATTCACCCCTCCACTTT. This translates into CASSFGHNSPLHF.

This clonotype was seen a few times. The chain combines TRBV7-8 with TRBJ1-2; 8 bases are shared with TRBD1. Germline CDR1 is SGHVS and CDR2 is FQNEAQ. The CDR3 has 20 amino acids. The V gene end was trimmed by 4 bases and the J gene end by 5 bases; junction bases not matched to a gene: 24. This CDR3 is CASSSRGPWGAIEMEYGYTF. CDR3 sequence (DNA): TGTGCCAGCAGCTCCAGGGGGCCATGGGGGGCTATCGAGATGGAGTATGGCTACACCTTC.

This clonotype was seen at least ten times. This chain uses TRBV30 with TRBJ2-3, with TRBD1 identical over 7 bases. The V and J ends lost 3 bases and 1 base, in that order; junction bases with no gene match: 4. CDR3 length: 14 residues. Germline V gene lookup returns CDR1 GTSNPN and CDR2 SVGIG (reference sequence). The CDR3 DNA follows: TGTGCCTGGAGGAGACAGGGAGGCACAGATACGCAGTATTTT. It yields the protein CAWRRQGGTDTQYF.

The gene calls are TRBV28 and TRBJ2-1; TRBD2 matches at 14 bases. CDR1 and CDR2 (germline): MDHEN, SYDVKM. The CDR3 consists of 23 residues. V dropped 6 bases and J dropped 0; count of bases not matched to a gene: 22. CDR3 sequence: CASRDIRGGGLAGAHLSYNEQFF. The CDR3 coding sequence is TGTGCCAGCAGGGACATCAGGGGGGGGGGACTAGCGGGAGCCCACCTCTCCTACAATGAGCAGTTCTTC.

The chain joins TRBV12-3 or TRBV12-4 to TRBJ1-5; D unresolved. Trimming removed 0 bases from V and 4 bases from J, with 10 bases in between. This CDR3 has 15 amino acids. The CDR3 protein is CASSLAREPNQPQHF. CDR3 coding DNA: TGTGCCAGCAGTTTAGCCCGGGAGCCGAATCAGCCCCAGCATTTT.

Many counts were recorded for this clonotype. This chain uses TRBV6-1 with TRBJ1-2; 7 positions match TRBD1. The germline gives CDR1 MNHNS, CDR2 SASEGT. V lost 5 bases to trimming and J lost 3 bases; unmatched junction nucleotides: 6. The CDR3 is made up of 14 amino acids. CDR3 in amino acids: CASSTRQGDYGYTF. For the CDR3, the DNA is TGTGCCAGCAGTACCAGACAGGGAGACTATGGCTACACCTTC.

Worth noting for this clonotype: A read error may produce the germline difference seen at one junction end. This chain joins TRBV12-3 or TRBV12-4 and TRBJ2-1, with D possibly TRBD1 on 6 matching bases. The CDR3 is made up of 15 amino acids. The CDR3 spells CVSSLSWDNYNEQFF. As DNA, the CDR3 is TGTGTCAGCAGTTTATCCTGGGACAACTACAATGAGCAGTTCTTC.

The chain uses TRBV7-9 and TRBJ2-6; 7 bases align to TRBD2. CDR3 size: 18 residues. The ends lost 0 bases at V and 4 bases at J; junction bases unmatched: 9. Germline assignment: CDR1 SEHNR and CDR2 FQNEAQ (reference sequence). DNA for the CDR3: TGTGCCAGCAGCTTAGCGGGAGGGCCTAGATCGGGGGCCAACGTCCTGACTTTC. This encodes CASSLAGGPRSGANVLTF.

CDR3 sequence: CATSDFSGRSTDTQYF. The CDR3 DNA is TGTGCCACCAGTGATTTTTCAGGGAGAAGCACAGATACGCAGTATTTT. This chain joins TRBV24-1 and TRBJ2-3; TRBD1 or TRBD2 may be the D gene (5 bases each). CDR3 size: 16 residues. The germline gives CDR1 KGHDR, CDR2 SFDVKD. Between the trimmed V and J ends, which lost 1 base and 0 bases, there was a span of 10 bases.

This clonotype has at least ten counts. The rearrangement links TRBV20-1 to TRBJ2-7, with 10 bases lining up with TRBD2. J gave up 5 bases and V 7 bases, and 11 bases lay outside the gene matches. The length of the CDR3 is 14 residues. Per the germline V gene, CDR1 is DFQATT and CDR2 is SNEGSKA (reference sequence). CDR3 region: CSGLAGVYEDEQYF. The CDR3 DNA reads TGCAGTGGTCTAGCGGGAGTTTACGAGGACGAGCAGTACTTC.

The chain uses TRBV20-1 and TRBJ2-7; a possible D gene is TRBD2 (5 bases). CDR1 is DFQATT, CDR2 SNEGSKA, per germline (reference sequence). Between the trimmed V and J ends, which lost 0 bases and 2 bases, there was a span of 14 bases. The CDR3 is 15 residues long. CDR3 loop: CSARDTGSGAYEQYF. In DNA form, the CDR3 reads TGCAGTGCTAGAGATACGGGGTCTGGGGCCTACGAGCAGTACTTC.

The sample holds many counts of this clonotype. The CDR3 reads CSVGTEHQPQHF. The CDR3 nucleotides read TGCAGCGTTGGGACAGAGCATCAGCCCCAGCATTTT. The chain employs TRBV29-1 and TRBJ1-5, with a weak D call TRBD1 (6 bases). Germline V gives CDR1 SQVTM, CDR2 ANQGSEA. The length of the CDR3 is 12 residues. Trimming took off 4 bases at V and 5 bases at J, with 9 bases between the two ends.

This clonotype was detected a few times. V gene TRBV6-1 combines with J gene TRBJ1-1; 8 bases match TRBD1. The junction had 16 bases not matched to a gene; V was cut back by 6 bases and J by 4 bases. This CDR3 comprises 17 residues. Germline V lookup: CDR1 MNHNS, CDR2 SASEGT. CDR3 sequence (DNA): TGTGCCAGCAGGTTACCCGGGACAGGTGATAGACGCACTGAAGCTTTCTTT. This codes for CASRLPGTGDRRTEAFF.

The sample holds many counts of this clonotype. The chain links TRBV7-9 to TRBJ2-7; the D gene could be TRBD1 or TRBD2 (5 bases each). The germline gives CDR1 SEHNR, CDR2 FQNEAQ (reference sequence). The CDR3 length is 14 residues. V was pared by 3 bases and J by 2 bases, with 11 bases between. DNA for the CDR3: TGTGCCAGCAGCTTTAACCAGGGACCCTACGAGCAGTACTTC. Translated, it gives CASSFNQGPYEQYF. Complete variable domain (other parts from reference TRBV7-9 and TRBJ2-7): DTGVSQNPRHKITKRGQNVTFRCDPISEHNRLYWYRQTLGQGPEFLTYFQNEAQLEKSRLLSDRFSAERPKGSFSTLEIQRTEQGDSAMYLCASSFNQGPYEQYFGPGTRLTVT.

The rearrangement links TRBV9 to TRBJ2-1; D possibly corresponds to TRBD2 (6 bases). Germline V gene sequence: CDR1 SGDLS, CDR2 YYNGEE. This CDR3 is built from 14 residues. Trimming cost V 3 bases and J 9 bases, with 16 bases left between them. CDR3 in amino acids: CASSGHPGGIEQFF. Here the CDR3 DNA reads TGTGCCAGCAGCGGTCACCCCGGAGGGATTGAGCAGTTCTTC.

This clonotype came up many times. The CDR3 DNA follows: TGTGCCAGCAGTGATCTCGGAGTCCTGGGTGAAAAACTGTTTTTT. It yields the protein CASSDLGVLGEKLFF. The chain is built from TRBV2 and TRBJ1-4; no definite D call. V lost 3 bases and J lost 7, with 15 bases in between. CDR1 is SNHLY and CDR2 is FYNNEI in the germline V gene. CDR3 size: 15 residues. Combining the CDR3 with reference TRBV2 and TRBJ1-4 gives the whole variable domain EPEVTQTPSHQVTQMGQEVILRCVPISNHLYFYWYRQILGQKVEFLVSFYNNEISEKSEIFDDQFSVERPDGSNFTLKIRSTKLEDSAMYFCASSDLGVLGEKLFFGSGTQLSVL.

This clonotype has a handful of counts. CDR3 region: CAVMSSTEAFF. The CDR3, as DNA: TGTGCGGTTATGAGTAGCACTGAAGCTTTCTTT. This chain joins TRBV6-2 or TRBV6-3 and TRBJ1-1; D gene uncertain. The CDR3 runs to 11 residues. Germline loops: CDR1 MNHEY, CDR2 SVGEGT.

This clonotype has at least ten counts. The chain uses TRBV3-1 and TRBJ1-2; the D gene is possibly TRBD1 (6 bases). CDR1 LGHDT and CDR2 YNNKEL come from the germline V gene (reference sequence). V was clipped by 4 bases and J by 6 bases, with 12 bases between them. The length of the CDR3 is 13 residues. CDR3 nucleotides: TGTGCCAGCAGCCTCGGGGGCGAGGATGGCTACACCTTC. It encodes CASSLGGEDGYTF.

The V call is TRBV19, the J call TRBJ2-3; 9 positions agree with TRBD2. The V gene's germline CDR1 is LNHDA and CDR2 SQIVND (reference sequence). The J segment lost 4 bases and the V segment lost 7 bases, leaving 6 bases of the junction unmatched. CDR3 size: 14 residues. CDR3 loop: CASTLRGRADTQYF. The CDR3 DNA reads as TGTGCCAGTACCCTCCGCGGGAGGGCAGATACGCAGTATTTT.

This clonotype was detected many times. The chain links TRBV2 to TRBJ2-7; D is possibly TRBD1 (6 bases). CDR1 SNHLY and CDR2 FYNNEI come from the germline V gene. Trimming stripped 6 bases from V and 3 bases from J, with 18 bases between. This CDR3 has 15 residues. CDR3 region: CASRVIIGGSYEQYF. CDR3 DNA sequence: TGTGCCAGCAGGGTTATCATAGGGGGAAGCTACGAGCAGTACTTC.

J is TRBJ2-7 and V is TRBV10-3; 7 nucleotides agree with TRBD1. After removal of 8 bases from V and 2 bases from J, the junction contained 12 bases not matched to a gene. Germline V gene sequence: CDR1 ENHRY, CDR2 SYGVKD. CDR3 length: 15 amino acids. The CDR3 region has the DNA TGTGCCATCCGATCGGATCGGGACAGAGCCTACGAGCAGTACTTC. Its translation is CAIRSDRDRAYEQYF.

The table lists this clonotype with a few counts. CDR3 DNA: TGTGCCAGCAAGGGCGGTTTCACAGATACGCAGTATTTT. It codes for CASKGGFTDTQYF. The chain joins TRBV5-4 to TRBJ2-3; no clear D. Trimming removed 6 bases at V and 2 bases at J, with 10 bases between. CDR1 SGHNT and CDR2 YYREEE come from the germline V gene (reference sequence). This CDR3 comprises 13 residues.